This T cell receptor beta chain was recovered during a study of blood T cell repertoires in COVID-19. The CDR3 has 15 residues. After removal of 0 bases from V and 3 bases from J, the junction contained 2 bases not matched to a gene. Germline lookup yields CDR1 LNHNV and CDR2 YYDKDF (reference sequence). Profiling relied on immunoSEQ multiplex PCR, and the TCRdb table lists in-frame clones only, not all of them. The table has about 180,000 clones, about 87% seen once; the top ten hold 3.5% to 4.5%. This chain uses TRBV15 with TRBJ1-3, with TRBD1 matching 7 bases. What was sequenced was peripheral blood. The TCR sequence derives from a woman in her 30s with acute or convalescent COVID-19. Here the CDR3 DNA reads TGTGCCACCAGCAGAGAAGGACAGGATGGAAACACCATATATTTT. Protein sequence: CATSREGQDGNTIYF.